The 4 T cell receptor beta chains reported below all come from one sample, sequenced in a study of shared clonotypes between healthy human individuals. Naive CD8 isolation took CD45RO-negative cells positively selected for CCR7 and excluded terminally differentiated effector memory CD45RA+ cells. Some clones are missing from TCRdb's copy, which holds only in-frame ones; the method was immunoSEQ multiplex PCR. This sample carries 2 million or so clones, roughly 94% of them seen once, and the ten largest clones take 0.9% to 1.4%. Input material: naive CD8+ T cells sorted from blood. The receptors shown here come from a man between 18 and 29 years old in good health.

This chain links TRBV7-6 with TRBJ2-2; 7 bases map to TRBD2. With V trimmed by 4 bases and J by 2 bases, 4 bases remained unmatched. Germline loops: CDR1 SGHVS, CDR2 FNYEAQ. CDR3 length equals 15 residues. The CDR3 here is CASSSSGANTGELFF. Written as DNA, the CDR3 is TGTGCCAGCAGCTCCAGCGGGGCAAACACCGGGGAGCTGTTTTTT. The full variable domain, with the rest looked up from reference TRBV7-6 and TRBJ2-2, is GAGVSQSPRYKVTKRGQDVALRCDPISGHVSLYWYRQALGQGPEFLTYFNYEAQQDKSGLPNDRFSAERPEGSISTLTIQRTEQRDSAMYRCASSSSGANTGELFFGEGSRLTVL.

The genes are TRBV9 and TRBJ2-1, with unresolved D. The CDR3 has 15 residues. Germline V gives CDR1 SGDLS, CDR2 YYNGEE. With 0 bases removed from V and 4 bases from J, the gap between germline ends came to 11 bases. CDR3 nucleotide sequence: TGTGCCAGCAGCGTAGAATCGACGCTATACAATGAGCAGTTCTTC. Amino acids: CASSVESTLYNEQFF. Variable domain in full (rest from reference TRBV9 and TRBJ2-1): DSGVTQTPKHLITATGQRVTLRCSPRSGDLSVYWYQQSLDQGLQFLIQYYNGEERAKGNILERFSAQQFPDLHSELNLSSLELGDSALYFCASSVESTLYNEQFFGPGTRLTVL.

Here the CDR3 reads CASRGAGVADTQYF. The CDR3 nucleotides are TGTGCCAGCAGGGGAGCGGGAGTAGCAGATACGCAGTATTTT. The V and J genes are TRBV2 and TRBJ2-3; the match to TRBD2 covers 8 bases. Germline loops: CDR1 SNHLY, CDR2 FYNNEI. The CDR3 is 14 amino acids. V lost 6 bases and J lost 4; bases outside the gene matches: 6.

This chain's CDR3 is CASSLRDGGEAFF. The CDR3 DNA is TGTGCCAGTAGTCTCAGGGATGGGGGTGAAGCTTTCTTT. The chain employs TRBV19 and TRBJ1-1, with D possibly TRBD1 on 5 matching bases. There are 13 residues in the CDR3. CDR1 LNHDA and CDR2 SQIVND come from the germline V gene (reference sequence). The V end was cut by 5 bases, the J end by 7 bases, with 14 bases between.